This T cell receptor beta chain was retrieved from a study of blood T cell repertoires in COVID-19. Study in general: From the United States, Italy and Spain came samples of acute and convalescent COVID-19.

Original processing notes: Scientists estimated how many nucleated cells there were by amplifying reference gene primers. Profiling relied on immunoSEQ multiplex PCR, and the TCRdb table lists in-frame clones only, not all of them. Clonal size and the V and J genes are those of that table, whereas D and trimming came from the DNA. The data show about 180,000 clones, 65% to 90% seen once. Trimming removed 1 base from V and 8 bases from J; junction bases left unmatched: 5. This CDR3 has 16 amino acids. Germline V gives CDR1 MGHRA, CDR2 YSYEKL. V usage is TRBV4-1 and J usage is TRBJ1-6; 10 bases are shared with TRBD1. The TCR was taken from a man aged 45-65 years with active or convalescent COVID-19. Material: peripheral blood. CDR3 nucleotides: TGCGCCAGCAGCCAAGCCGGGACAGGGGCGTATTCACCCCTCCACTTT. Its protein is CASSQAGTGAYSPLHF.